Reported below is one T cell receptor beta chain. This sample is drawn from a study of blood T cell repertoires in COVID-19. For the study at large: Italy, Spain and the United States were the sources of the convalescent and acute COVID-19 samples. T cells, B-cell-depleted T cells, or PBMCs provided the cDNA or gDNA that served as material.

Trimming left V 0 bases short and J 1 base short, with 6 bases between. The CDR3 is made up of 14 amino acids. Germline CDR1 is MGHRA and CDR2 is YSYEKL. How the authors handled the data: Reference gene primer amplification gave estimated nucleated cell counts. Here immunoSEQ multiplex PCR was the method, and the copy in TCRdb shows in-frame clones only, minus some. D and trimming come from the DNA, and the V and J calls and clone size come from that table. The table lists 60,000 to 75,000 clones, 70% to 90% of them singletons, with about 3.5% in the top ten. Those enrolled in Seattle joined during active infection and were followed longitudinally afterward.

The specimen sequenced was peripheral blood. The chain has TRBV4-1 and TRBJ1-1; D gene ambiguous. The clonotype was recovered from a woman between 45 and 60 years old with COVID-19, enrolled during active disease. This CDR3 reads CASSQDSPNTEAFF. Here the CDR3 DNA reads TGCGCCAGCAGCCAAGACAGTCCGAACACTGAAGCTTTCTTT.